This T cell receptor (beta chain) was recovered during a study of OX40 agonist ivuxolimab in advanced cancers. With 8 bases removed from V and 3 bases from J, the gap between germline ends came to 14 bases. The CDR3 extends over 13 amino acids. Germline lookup yields CDR1 SEHNR and CDR2 FQNEAQ (reference sequence). Sequencing was performed with immunoSEQ multiplex PCR; in TCRdb, only in-frame clones are kept and a portion is missing. This table has approximately 72,000 clones, about 90% appearing once. This sample comprised CD4+ or CD8+ T cells sorted from blood, obtained in a trial of the OX40 agonist ivuxolimab. This clonotype was obtained from an adult with an advanced solid tumor such as melanoma, head and neck, liver or kidney cancer. The chain employs TRBV7-9 and TRBJ2-7; the D gene could be TRBD1 or TRBD2 (6 bases each). The CDR3 bases are TGTGCCAGCGTTGGGGGGCGCGGCTACGAGCAGTACTTC. Translating it yields CASVGGRGYEQYF. Complete variable domain (other parts from reference TRBV7-9 and TRBJ2-7): DTGVSQNPRHKITKRGQNVTFRCDPISEHNRLYWYRQTLGQGPEFLTYFQNEAQLEKSRLLSDRFSAERPKGSFSTLEIQRTEQGDSAMYLCASVGGRGYEQYFGPGTRLTVT.